These 25 T cell receptor beta chains were all obtained from the same sample, sequenced in a study of blood T cell repertoires in COVID-19. Sequencing used immunoSEQ multiplex PCR; TCRdb keeps in-frame clones, though not all of them. The sample has 400,000 or so clones; roughly 90% are singletons. Sample: peripheral blood. Every receptor here comes from a middle-aged woman with COVID-19, enrolled during active disease.

The rearrangement uses TRBV5-8 and TRBJ1-5, with 7 bases aligning to TRBD1. J was trimmed by 2 bases and V by 3 bases; bases with no gene match: 8. Germline V gene data show CDR1 as SGHTS and CDR2 as YDEGEE. CDR3 length: 16 amino acids. Here the CDR3 reads CASSSGVTGGNQPQHF. CDR3 DNA sequence: TGTGCCAGCAGCTCAGGAGTTACAGGGGGCAATCAGCCCCAGCATTTT.

The rearrangement uses TRBV6-2 or TRBV6-3 and TRBJ2-7, with D tentatively TRBD1 (6 bases). Germline values: CDR1 MNHEY, CDR2 SVGEGT. The CDR3 extends over 16 amino acids. Trimming shortened V by 5 bases and J by 2 bases, and 19 bases separated the two germline ends. CDR3 region: CASSESPGQGTYEQYF. The CDR3, as DNA: TGTGCCAGCAGTGAGTCTCCGGGACAAGGAACCTACGAGCAGTACTTC.

This clone showed up just a few times. This chain uses TRBV5-1 with TRBJ1-6; a possible D gene is TRBD1 (5 bases). The CDR3 sequence is 15 residues long. Germline CDR1 and CDR2: SGHRS and YFSETQ. V was trimmed by 4 bases and J by 9 bases, leaving 17 bases between them. The CDR3 DNA reads as TGCGCCAGCAGCGGCGGGGCTGGGGAGAGTTCACCCCTCCACTTT. Translation gives CASSGGAGESSPLHF.

This rearrangement joins TRBV13 to TRBJ1-1; 7 nucleotides line up with TRBD1. The CDR3 consists of 12 residues. The germline CDR1 and CDR2 sequences are PRHDT and FYEKMQ (reference sequence). The V segment lost 4 bases and the J segment 9 bases; nucleotides outside the gene matches: 5. CDR3 in amino acids: CASSSEGAQAFF. The CDR3 DNA sequence: TGTGCCAGCAGCTCCGAGGGGGCGCAAGCTTTCTTT. The full variable domain, its missing parts supplied by reference TRBV13 and TRBJ1-1, is AAGVIQSPRHLIKEKRETATLKCYPIPRHDTVYWYQQGPGQDPQFLISFYEKMQSDKGSIPDRFSAQQFSDYHSELNMSSLELGDSALYFCASSSEGAQAFFGQGTRLTVV.

The V and J genes are TRBV27 and TRBJ1-1; the D is unclear. Trimming pared 3 bases from V and 0 bases from J, leaving 8 bases between. This CDR3 comprises 14 residues. Germline V gives CDR1 MNHEY, CDR2 SMNVEV (reference sequence). In nucleotides, the CDR3 is TGTGCCAGCAGTTTGTCGAGAATGAACACTGAAGCTTTCTTT. Its protein is CASSLSRMNTEAFF.

The chain carries TRBV19 and TRBJ2-7; a possible D gene is TRBD2 (6 bases). Trimming shortened V by 2 bases and J by 3 bases, and 8 bases separated the two germline ends. CDR3 length: 13 residues. Germline CDR1 reads LNHDA; CDR2 reads SQIVND (reference sequence). This CDR3 reads CASSILGGYEQYF. The CDR3 region has the DNA TGTGCCAGTAGTATACTGGGGGGCTACGAGCAGTACTTC.

The chain has TRBV9 and TRBJ1-1; unclear D gene. The V and J ends lost 0 bases and 7 bases respectively, with 13 bases between them. The CDR3 is 14 residues long. Germline values: CDR1 SGDLS, CDR2 YYNGEE. The CDR3 sequence: CASSVGQLEGEAFF. CDR3 DNA: TGTGCCAGCAGCGTAGGCCAGCTCGAGGGTGAAGCTTTCTTT.

The J gene is TRBJ2-1, the V gene TRBV2, with a possible D match to TRBD2 (5 bases). Trimming cost V 3 bases and J 9 bases, with 9 bases left between them. This CDR3 comprises 12 residues. Germline assignment: CDR1 SNHLY and CDR2 FYNNEI. CDR3 coding DNA: TGTGCCAGCAGTGATGCGGGCACTGAGCAGTTCTTC. Protein product: CASSDAGTEQFF.

The chain carries TRBV7-9 and TRBJ2-5; TRBD2 aligns across 14 bases. Germline trimming cut 5 bases from V and 4 bases from J; bases unmatched to any gene: 12. This CDR3 spans 18 amino acids. Germline V gene sequence: CDR1 SEHNR, CDR2 FQNEAQ (reference sequence). The CDR3 reads CASSTRLAGGPFGETQYF. In nucleotides, the CDR3 is TGTGCCAGCAGCACTAGACTAGCGGGAGGGCCCTTCGGAGAGACCCAGTACTTC.

V usage is TRBV6-6 and J usage is TRBJ2-7; 11 nucleotides agree with TRBD1. The CDR3 covers 16 residues. CDR1 is MNHNY, CDR2 SVGAGI, per germline (reference sequence). Trimming at V came to 6 bases and at J to 3 bases, leaving 10 bases not matched to a gene. In nucleotides, the CDR3 is TGTGCCAGCAGCCCCGTCCCCGGGACAGGGGGCTACGAGCAGTACTTC. As protein: CASSPVPGTGGYEQYF.

This clone was seen more than once but under ten times. The V call is TRBV19, the J call TRBJ2-1, with D uncertain. The germline V and J ends were trimmed by 6 bases and 2 bases, with 11 bases remaining between them. The V gene's germline CDR1 is LNHDA and CDR2 SQIVND (reference sequence). The CDR3 is made up of 14 amino acids. The CDR3 bases are TGTGCCAGTAGCAGTACAACTACCTACAATGAGCAGTTCTTC. As protein: CASSSTTTYNEQFF.

V and J are TRBV6-1 and TRBJ1-2, with 9 positions matching TRBD1. The V and J ends lost 1 base and 7 bases, in that order; junction bases with no gene match: 7. Germline V gene lookup returns CDR1 MNHNS and CDR2 SASEGT. This CDR3 spans 15 amino acids. The DNA for the CDR3 is TGTGCCAGCAGTGAAGTCGGGACAGGGTCCGGTGGCTACACCTTC. This translates into CASSEVGTGSGGYTF.

V is TRBV7-2 and J is TRBJ1-2; 8 bases align to TRBD1. The CDR3 length is 14 residues. Germline trimming cut 5 bases from V and 4 bases from J; bases unmatched to any gene: 6. In germline, CDR1 is SGHTA, CDR2 FQGNSA. The CDR3 DNA reads as TGTGCCAGCAGCCGTTATCAGGGGGCCTATGGCTACACCTTC. Its translation is CASSRYQGAYGYTF.

The J gene is TRBJ2-7, the V gene TRBV10-1; tentative D call: TRBD2 (6 bases). Trimming took off 7 bases at V and 6 bases at J, with 16 bases between the two ends. Germline CDR1 is WNHNN and CDR2 is SYGVQD (reference sequence). The CDR3 contains 13 residues. CDR3 amino acids: CASILGGRGEQYF. In nucleotides, the CDR3 is TGCGCCAGCATCCTGGGAGGAAGGGGCGAGCAGTACTTC.

As DNA, the CDR3 is TGTGCCAGCAGGGACAGAGACTTGAACACTGAAGCTTTCTTT. This encodes CASRDRDLNTEAFF. The chain recombines TRBV28 with TRBJ1-1; possibly TRBD1 for D (6 bases). The V gene lost 6 bases and the J gene lost 0 bases, with 11 bases spanning the gap. CDR1 and CDR2 from the germline V gene are MDHEN and SYDVKM. This CDR3 region has 14 residues.

The chain is built from TRBV27 and TRBJ1-4; D not resolved. This CDR3 contains 14 residues. Germline-derived CDR1 and CDR2 are MNHEY and SMNVEV (reference sequence). Trimming cost V 4 bases and J 8 bases, with 14 bases left between them. The CDR3 nucleotides read TGTGCCAGCAGTTCGGGCCGCCGCGGGGAAAAACTGTTTTTT. Amino acid sequence: CASSSGRRGEKLFF.

This chain connects TRBV24-1 to TRBJ1-2; D perhaps matches TRBD1 (6 bases). The CDR3 length is 14 residues. Germline V gene data show CDR1 as KGHDR and CDR2 as SFDVKD. V was clipped by 8 bases and J by 2 bases, with 14 bases between them. This chain's CDR3 is CATTKDSKNYGYTF. DNA for the CDR3: TGTGCCACCACAAAGGACAGCAAAAACTATGGCTACACCTTC.

The V and J genes are TRBV3-1 (or the pseudogene TRBV3-2) and TRBJ2-3, with D uncertain. The germline V and J ends were trimmed by 1 base and 2 bases, with 13 bases remaining between them. CDR1 and CDR2 from the germline V gene are LGHDT and YNNKEL (reference sequence). This CDR3 is built from 16 residues. The CDR3 is CASSQGIQATTDTQYF. DNA for the CDR3: TGTGCCAGCAGCCAAGGTATCCAGGCCACCACAGATACGCAGTATTTT.

This rearrangement joins TRBV20-1 to TRBJ1-2; TRBD1 might be the D (5 bases). V was pared by 1 base and J by 11 bases, with 8 bases between. Germline V gene sequence: CDR1 DFQATT, CDR2 SNEGSKA (reference sequence). This CDR3 contains 10 residues. The CDR3 DNA sequence: TGCAGTGCTAGAGCGGGGGGGTACACCTTC. Protein: CSARAGGYTF.

The V call is TRBV27, the J call TRBJ2-7; 7 bases agree with TRBD1. V lost 4 bases to trimming and J lost 2 bases; unmatched junction nucleotides: 11. The germline gives CDR1 MNHEY, CDR2 SMNVEV (reference sequence). The CDR3 has 16 residues. The CDR3 DNA reads as TGTGCCAGCAGTTCTTCCCTGACAGGGATCCCCTACGAGCAGTACTTC. It is translated as CASSSSLTGIPYEQYF.

V usage is TRBV4-3 and J usage is TRBJ1-4; D is possibly TRBD1 (6 bases). From germline, CDR1 is LGHNA and CDR2 YSLEER. V gave up 1 base and J gave up 2 bases, with 11 bases separating them. The CDR3 extends over 16 amino acids. The CDR3, as DNA: TGCGCCAGCAGCCAAGGGCAGGGGTGGACTAATGAAAAACTGTTTTTT. Its translation: CASSQGQGWTNEKLFF.

V usage is TRBV5-8 and J usage is TRBJ1-4, with TRBD1 matching over 9 bases. Trimming took 4 bases from V and 8 from J; bases not matched to a gene: 9. The CDR3 runs 15 residues. Germline CDR1 SGHTS, CDR2 YDEGEE. Here the CDR3 DNA reads TGTGCCAGCAGCCTCGTAACAGGGGGCTGGGAAAAACTGTTTTTT. Protein sequence: CASSLVTGGWEKLFF.

V and J are TRBV7-8 and TRBJ1-2; D gene uncertain. Germline V gives CDR1 SGHVS, CDR2 FQNEAQ. Trimming took 3 bases from V and 3 from J, leaving 14 bases between them. The CDR3 runs to 15 residues. The CDR3 DNA follows: TGTGCCAGCAGCTTGACCCCAGACTATCACTATGGCTACACCTTC. Amino acids: CASSLTPDYHYGYTF.

This chain connects TRBV27 to TRBJ1-4, with 10 bases aligning to TRBD1. CDR3 size: 20 residues. CDR1 and CDR2 from the germline V gene are MNHEY and SMNVEV (reference sequence). The V segment lost 5 bases and the J segment 4 bases; nucleotides outside the gene matches: 19. The CDR3 spells CASSIRGSGTGAFHNEKLFF. The CDR3 DNA follows: TGTGCCAGCAGTATTAGGGGTAGTGGGACAGGGGCCTTTCATAATGAAAAACTGTTTTTT.

The J gene is TRBJ2-7, the V gene TRBV9, with D perhaps matching TRBD2 (6 bases). The CDR3 length is 16 residues. Trimming cost V 0 bases and J 0 bases, with 13 bases left between them. CDR1 SGDLS and CDR2 YYNGEE come from the germline V gene. Written as DNA, the CDR3 is TGTGCCAGCAGCGTAGTGCGGGGAAAAGCCTCCTACGAGCAGTACTTC. This gives the protein CASSVVRGKASYEQYF.